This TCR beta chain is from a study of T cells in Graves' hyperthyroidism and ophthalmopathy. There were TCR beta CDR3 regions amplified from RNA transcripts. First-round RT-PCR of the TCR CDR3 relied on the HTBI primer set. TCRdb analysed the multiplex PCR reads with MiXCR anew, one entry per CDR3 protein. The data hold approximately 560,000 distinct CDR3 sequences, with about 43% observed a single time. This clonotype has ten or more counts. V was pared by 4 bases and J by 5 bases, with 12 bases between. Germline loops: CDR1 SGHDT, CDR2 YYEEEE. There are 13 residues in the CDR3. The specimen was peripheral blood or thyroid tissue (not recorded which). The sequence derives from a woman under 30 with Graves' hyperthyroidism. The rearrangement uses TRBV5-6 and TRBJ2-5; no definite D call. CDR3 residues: CASSMKVGETQYF. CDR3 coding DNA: TGTGCCAGCAGCATGAAGGTTGGGGAGACCCAGTACTTC. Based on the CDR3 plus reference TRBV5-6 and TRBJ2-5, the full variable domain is DAGVTQSPTHLIKTRGQQVTLRCSPKSGHDTVSWYQQALGQGPQFIFQYYEEEERQRGNFPDRFSGHQFPNYSSELNVNALLLGDSALYLCASSMKVGETQYFGPGTRLLVL.